This TCR beta chain was obtained from a study of regulatory T cells in long-lasting Graves disease. Time point defined: newly diagnosed GD, antithyroid drugs for less than 3 months. PBMC-derived RNA was used for the TCR library. From germline, CDR1 is LNHDA and CDR2 SQIVND (reference sequence). The CDR3 spans 14 residues. The V gene end was trimmed by 3 bases and the J gene end by 10 bases; junction bases not matched to a gene: 6. Arm-PCR of CDR3 regions with iRepertoire HTBI primers generated TCR beta libraries. TCRdb independently ran MiXCR on the multiplex PCR reads; one entry per CDR3 protein. The table includes roughly 420,000 distinct CDR3 sequences, roughly 15% detected once.

The receptor was derived from a female donor with Graves disease. The source material was peripheral blood mononuclear cells (PBMCs), sampled at new diagnosis, from a patient treated with antithyroid drugs. The chain joins TRBV19 to TRBJ1-6, with 7 bases identical to TRBD1. CDR3 bases: TGTGCCAGTAGTATCCAGGGGGGTTACTCACCCCTCCACTTT. Translated, it gives CASSIQGGYSPLHF. The full variable domain, in which reference TRBV19 and TRBJ1-6 provide the parts outside the CDR3, is DGGITQSPKYLFRKEGQNVTLSCEQNLNHDAMYWYRQDPGQGLRLIYYSQIVNDFQKGDIAEGYSVSREKKESFPLTVTSAQKNPTAFYLCASSIQGGYSPLHFGNGTRLTVT.